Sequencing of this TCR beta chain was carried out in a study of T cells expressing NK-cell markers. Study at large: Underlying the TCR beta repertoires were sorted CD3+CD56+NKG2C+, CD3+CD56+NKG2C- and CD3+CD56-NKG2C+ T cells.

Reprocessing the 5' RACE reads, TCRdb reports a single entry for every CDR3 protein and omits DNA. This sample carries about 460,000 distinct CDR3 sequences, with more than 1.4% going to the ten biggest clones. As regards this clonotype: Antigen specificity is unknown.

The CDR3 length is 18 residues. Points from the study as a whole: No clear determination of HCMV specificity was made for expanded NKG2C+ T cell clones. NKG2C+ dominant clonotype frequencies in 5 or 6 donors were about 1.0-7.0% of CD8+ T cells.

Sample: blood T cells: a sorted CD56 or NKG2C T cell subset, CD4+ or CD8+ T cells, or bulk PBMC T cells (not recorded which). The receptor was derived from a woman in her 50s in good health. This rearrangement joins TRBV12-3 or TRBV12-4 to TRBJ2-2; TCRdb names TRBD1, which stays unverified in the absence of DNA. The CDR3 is CASSLLLGGDQNTGELFF.